This entry lists 21 T cell receptor beta chains sequenced from one sample in a study of cytomegalovirus exposure and HLA in healthy donors. In the PCR, 60 Vbeta and 13 Jbeta primers were used. The protocol was immunoSEQ multiplex PCR, while the TCRdb copy is restricted to in-frame clones and leaves out a portion. The repertoire holds over 85,000 clones, with around 63% as singletons. What was sequenced was PBMCs. These receptors were obtained from a human donor in good health.

This clone was detected a few times. The genes are TRBV11-2 and TRBJ2-7; TRBD2 matches 8 bases. CDR3 length: 15 residues. Germline CDR1 reads SGHAT; CDR2 reads FQNNGV. After removal of 3 bases from V and 2 bases from J, the junction contained 6 bases not matched to a gene. DNA of the CDR3: TGTGCCAGCAGCTTTTGGGGACTAGACCCCTACGAGCAGTACTTC. Translation gives CASSFWGLDPYEQYF.

This chain uses TRBV11-2 with TRBJ2-7; perhaps TRBD1 as D (6 bases). CDR1 SGHAT and CDR2 FQNNGV come from the germline V gene. V was cut by 2 bases and J by 3 bases, with 8 bases left in between. The length of the CDR3 is 13 residues. CDR3 amino acids: CASSLQGSYEQYF. The DNA for the CDR3 is TGTGCCAGCAGCTTACAGGGGAGCTACGAGCAGTACTTC.

This clone was counted only a few times. The chain uses TRBV15 and TRBJ2-7, with TRBD2 matching 8 bases. The V and J ends lost 4 bases and 3 bases, in that order; junction bases with no gene match: 2. CDR3 length: 13 residues. Germline V gives CDR1 LNHNV, CDR2 YYDKDF (reference sequence). The CDR3 DNA reads as TGTGCCACCAGCAATCGGGAGGGCTACGAGCAGTACTTC. It translates to CATSNREGYEQYF.

DNA of the CDR3: TGTGCCACCAGCAGAGATCGGGGCACAGATACGCAGTATTTT. Translation: CATSRDRGTDTQYF. J is TRBJ2-3 and V is TRBV15; D is unclear. This CDR3 has 14 amino acids. Trimming left V 0 bases short and J 1 base short, with 5 bases between. The germline V gene has CDR1 LNHNV and CDR2 YYDKDF (reference sequence).

This clone was counted between two and nine times. The V gene is TRBV2, the J gene TRBJ2-2, with a tentative D call TRBD2 (7 bases). CDR1 and CDR2 (germline): SNHLY, FYNNEI. This CDR3 has 19 residues. V was pared by 5 bases and J by 4 bases, with 26 bases between. The DNA for the CDR3 is TGTGCCAGCAGTTCCCGCCCTGTCTGGGGGGGCGCAGGCACCGGGGAGCTGTTTTTT. This codes for CASSSRPVWGGAGTGELFF. Full variable domain (outside the CDR3, taken from reference TRBV2 and TRBJ2-2): EPEVTQTPSHQVTQMGQEVILRCVPISNHLYFYWYRQILGQKVEFLVSFYNNEISEKSEIFDDQFSVERPDGSNFTLKIRSTKLEDSAMYFCASSSRPVWGGAGTGELFFGEGSRLTVL.

The chain is built from TRBV4-1 and TRBJ2-5, with 11 bases matching TRBD2. After removal of 5 bases from V and 4 bases from J, the junction contained 9 bases not matched to a gene. The CDR3 totals 16 residues. Germline lookup yields CDR1 MGHRA and CDR2 YSYEKL. CDR3 loop: CASSSGTSGEGETQYF. The DNA of the CDR3 is TGCGCCAGCAGCTCCGGGACTAGCGGAGAGGGAGAGACCCAGTACTTC.

This rearrangement joins TRBV21-1 to TRBJ1-5; no check of the table's D call, TRBD1, against the DNA was made. TRBV21-1 is given as a pseudogene. The CDR3 sequence is 15 residues long. The DNA for the CDR3 is TGTGCCAGCAGCAAATCGGGACAGGGTGATCAGCCCCAGCATTTT. It codes for CASSKSGQGDQPQHF.

The genes are TRBV16 and TRBJ1-5, with D perhaps matching TRBD1 (5 bases). V was clipped by 2 bases and J by 6 bases, with 14 bases between them. The V gene's germline CDR1 is KGHSY and CDR2 FQNENV. The CDR3 has 15 residues. The DNA of the CDR3 is TGTGCCAGCAGCCAAGCGGGGCGCTCGAGTCAGCCCCAGCATTTT. It codes for CASSQAGRSSQPQHF.

The chain couples TRBV20-1 to TRBJ2-3, with 7 bases aligning to TRBD1. The CDR3 extends over 11 amino acids. J lost 5 bases, V lost 6 bases, and 2 bases had no gene match. CDR1 is DFQATT and CDR2 is SNEGSKA in the germline V gene (reference sequence). DNA for the CDR3: TGCAGTGCAACAGGGGTAGATACGCAGTATTTT. It is translated as CSATGVDTQYF.

A few counts support this clone. This chain connects TRBV7-9 to TRBJ1-1; D is possibly TRBD1 (5 bases). The CDR3 has 17 residues. Trimming pared 2 bases from V and 1 base from J, leaving 17 bases between. CDR1 is SEHNR, CDR2 FQNEAQ, per germline (reference sequence). This chain's CDR3 is CASSLSGGRVWNTEAFF. The CDR3 bases are TGTGCCAGCAGCTTATCGGGGGGGAGGGTCTGGAACACTGAAGCTTTCTTT. Complete variable domain (other parts from reference TRBV7-9 and TRBJ1-1): DTGVSQNPRHKITKRGQNVTFRCDPISEHNRLYWYRQTLGQGPEFLTYFQNEAQLEKSRLLSDRFSAERPKGSFSTLEIQRTEQGDSAMYLCASSLSGGRVWNTEAFFGQGTRLTVV.

This clone has just a few counts. The chain links TRBV7-6 to TRBJ2-2; perhaps TRBD2 as D (6 bases). Trimming left V 5 bases short and J 4 bases short, with 17 bases between. There are 16 residues in the CDR3. In germline, CDR1 is SGHVS, CDR2 FNYEAQ. CDR3 in amino acids: CASSGTTGGVTGELFF. The DNA of the CDR3 is TGTGCCAGCAGCGGGACCACGGGCGGGGTCACCGGGGAGCTGTTTTTT. Full variable domain (remainder filled in from reference TRBV7-6 and TRBJ2-2): GAGVSQSPRYKVTKRGQDVALRCDPISGHVSLYWYRQALGQGPEFLTYFNYEAQQDKSGLPNDRFSAERPEGSISTLTIQRTEQRDSAMYRCASSGTTGGVTGELFFGEGSRLTVL.

J is TRBJ2-7 and V is TRBV19; 7 bases are shared with TRBD2. CDR1 is LNHDA, CDR2 SQIVND, per germline (reference sequence). With 3 bases clipped from V and 4 bases from J, the junction kept 9 bases outside the gene matches. The CDR3 contains 15 residues. CDR3 loop: CASSISRGVRYEQYF. The CDR3 coding sequence is TGTGCCAGTAGTATCAGCCGGGGGGTCCGATACGAGCAGTACTTC.

CDR3: CASGTSGMSSYEQYF. The CDR3 DNA reads as TGTGCCAGTGGGACTAGCGGGATGTCCTCCTACGAGCAGTACTTC. The rearrangement uses TRBV19 and TRBJ2-7; 13 bases align to TRBD2. Germline-derived CDR1 and CDR2 are LNHDA and SQIVND (reference sequence). Trimming removed 8 bases from V and 0 bases from J; junction bases left unmatched: 4. This CDR3 has 15 amino acids.

The V gene is TRBV5-4, the J gene TRBJ2-7, with D tentatively TRBD2 (6 bases). Germline values: CDR1 SGHNT, CDR2 YYREEE (reference sequence). There are 13 residues in the CDR3. Trimming cost V 5 bases and J 3 bases, with 12 bases left between them. The CDR3 is CASSSGPNYEQYF. CDR3 sequence (DNA): TGTGCCAGCAGTAGCGGACCCAACTACGAGCAGTACTTC.

This clone was seen a few times. The chain carries TRBV19 and TRBJ2-1, with 7 bases fitting TRBD1. Unmatched junction bases numbered 3, after V lost 1 base and J lost 3 bases. The CDR3 extends over 15 amino acids. Germline CDR1 reads LNHDA; CDR2 reads SQIVND (reference sequence). The DNA for the CDR3 is TGTGCCAGTAGTATAGCCGGGACAGTCTACAATGAGCAGTTCTTC. Encoded protein: CASSIAGTVYNEQFF.

V and J are TRBV6-5 and TRBJ1-2; 7 bases are a match to TRBD1. The CDR3 has 14 amino acids. The J segment lost 4 bases and the V segment lost 6 bases, leaving 8 bases of the junction unmatched. The V gene's germline CDR1 is MNHEY and CDR2 SVGAGI. The CDR3 sequence is CASRGGLTGYGYTF. The DNA of the CDR3 is TGTGCCAGCAGAGGGGGCCTAACGGGCTATGGCTACACCTTC.

This clone was picked up a small number of times. This chain links TRBV5-1 with TRBJ2-5; 7 bases agree with TRBD1. The J call may be wrong; the DNA end is better matched by TRBJ2-7. CDR3 size: 15 residues. Germline CDR1 reads SGHRS; CDR2 reads YFSETQ. This CDR3 is CASSLGTGPPYEQYF. The CDR3 bases are TGCGCCAGCAGCTTGGGGACAGGACCACCCTACGAGCAGTACTTC.

This chain uses TRBV28 with TRBJ2-1; 9 nucleotides match TRBD2. V gave up 5 bases and J gave up 3 bases; unmatched junction bases: 2. Germline CDR1 reads MDHEN; CDR2 reads SYDVKM. The CDR3 spans 14 residues. The CDR3 spells CASSLAGFYNEQFF. CDR3 DNA: TGTGCCAGCAGTCTAGCGGGATTCTACAATGAGCAGTTCTTC.

The chain joins TRBV5-1 to TRBJ2-5, with 8 positions matching TRBD1. The germline CDR1 and CDR2 sequences are SGHRS and YFSETQ. With 0 bases clipped from V and 5 bases from J, the junction kept 6 bases outside the gene matches. The length of the CDR3 is 15 residues. DNA of the CDR3: TGCGCCAGCAGCTTGGTGCAGGGGGCGAGCGAGACCCAGTACTTC. It specifies CASSLVQGASETQYF.

The rearrangement joins TRBV15 to TRBJ1-1, with TRBD1 as a possible D gene (5 bases). Germline-derived CDR1 and CDR2 are LNHNV and YYDKDF (reference sequence). Deletions cut 3 bases from V and 6 bases from J, with 17 bases between. The CDR3 length is 15 residues. CDR3 in DNA: TGTGCCACCAGCAGGTCAAAGATCGGGGGAGCTGAAGCTTTCTTT. Translated: CATSRSKIGGAEAFF.

V is TRBV7-3 and J is TRBJ2-3, with 8 bases that match TRBD2. This CDR3 has 14 amino acids. V lost 5 bases, J lost 4 bases, and 5 bases stayed unmatched. Germline assignment: CDR1 SGHTA and CDR2 FQGTGA. CDR3 loop: CASSATSASDTQYF. The CDR3 region has the DNA TGTGCCAGCAGCGCGACTAGCGCCTCAGATACGCAGTATTTT.